These 25 T cell receptor beta chains share one sample of origin, sequenced in a study of T-cell memory formation after mild COVID-19. Via MiXCR, TCRdb re-called the 5' RACE reads, giving one row per CDR3 protein. The sample has more than 450,000 distinct CDR3 sequences; approximately 18% are singletons. Material for sequencing was PBMCs or a T cell subset sorted from them (not recorded which). These receptors originate from an adult woman who had mild COVID-19 (a few samples of this study predate the infection). Cell type and time point are not known.

The chain employs TRBV5-1 and TRBJ1-3, with D possibly TRBD1 on 6 matching bases. From germline, CDR1 is SGHRS and CDR2 YFSETQ. CDR3 length equals 16 residues. The V end was cut by 6 bases, the J end by 0 bases, with 16 bases between. The CDR3 region has the DNA TGCGCCAGCACTGAGACTACAGGGTTCTCTGGAAACACCATATATTTT. This gives the protein CASTETTGFSGNTIYF.

Written as DNA, the CDR3 is TGCGCCAGCAGCTACACAGGCTCGTCCGTCGGTAGATCTTCCTATGGCTACACCTTC. Its translation is CASSYTGSSVGRSSYGYTF. The V gene is TRBV5-1, the J gene TRBJ1-2; maybe TRBD1 (5 bases). The CDR3 totals 19 residues. The V gene's germline CDR1 is SGHRS and CDR2 YFSETQ. V was clipped by 3 bases and J by 4 bases, with 28 bases between them.

The J gene is TRBJ2-1, the V gene TRBV20-1; D may be TRBD2 (6 bases). There are 14 residues in the CDR3. V lost 5 bases to trimming and J lost 1 base, with 12 bases between them. The germline CDR1 and CDR2 sequences are DFQATT and SNEGSKA (reference sequence). Here the CDR3 reads CSARTTTSYNEQFF. In DNA, the CDR3 is TGCAGTGCTCGGACTACCACGTCCTACAATGAGCAGTTCTTC.

This clonotype was seen only a few times. V gene TRBV4-1 combines with J gene TRBJ2-7; no clear D. Germline CDR1 MGHRA, CDR2 YSYEKL. This CDR3 has 14 residues. V lost 3 bases and J lost 2, with 11 bases in between. CDR3 coding DNA: TGCGCCAGCAGCCACCCCACCGTGGCCTACGAGCAGTACTTC. Encoded protein: CASSHPTVAYEQYF.

This chain uses TRBV11-2 with TRBJ2-1, with 9 nucleotides matching TRBD2. The V and J ends lost 5 bases and 0 bases, in that order; junction bases with no gene match: 5. The germline V gene encodes CDR1 SGHAT and CDR2 FQNNGV. CDR3 length: 16 amino acids. As DNA, the CDR3 is TGTGCCAGCAGCGATAGCGGGAGTCCCTCCTACAATGAGCAGTTCTTC. Its protein is CASSDSGSPSYNEQFF.

This chain links TRBV6-5 with TRBJ1-5; 9 positions agree with TRBD1. The CDR3 is made up of 15 amino acids. With 2 bases clipped from V and 2 bases from J, the junction kept 1 base outside the gene matches. Germline CDR1 is MNHEY and CDR2 is SVGAGI. The CDR3, as DNA: TGTGCCAGCAGTTACGACAGGGGGGGCAATCAGCCCCAGCATTTT. The encoded protein is CASSYDRGGNQPQHF.

The chain links TRBV19 to TRBJ2-2; D gene unclear. CDR3 length: 15 amino acids. Deletions cut 3 bases from V and 2 bases from J, with 10 bases between. Germline loops: CDR1 LNHDA, CDR2 SQIVND (reference sequence). The CDR3 nucleotides are TGTGCCAGTAGTATTGCCGGGCCAAACACCGGGGAGCTGTTTTTT. This encodes CASSIAGPNTGELFF.

The chain recombines TRBV7-9 with TRBJ2-2; 9 nucleotides align to TRBD1. V shed 5 bases, J shed 5 bases, and the junction held 12 bases outside the gene matches. Germline CDR1 is SEHNR and CDR2 is FQNEAQ (reference sequence). This CDR3 has 17 amino acids. CDR3 nucleotides: TGTGCCAGCAGCCTCACCAACAGGGGGCCCTTAACCGGGGAGCTGTTTTTT. Its translation is CASSLTNRGPLTGELFF.

The sample holds a few counts of this clonotype. This chain joins TRBV6-2 or TRBV6-3 and TRBJ2-1; D not certain. Trimming left V 4 bases short and J 6 bases short, with 7 bases between. The CDR3 totals 12 residues. Germline V gene sequence: CDR1 MNHEY, CDR2 SVGEGT. The CDR3 protein is CASSSSFNEQFF. The CDR3 region has the DNA TGTGCCAGCAGTTCCTCATTCAATGAGCAGTTCTTC.

This clonotype occurred many times. The chain combines TRBV7-7 with TRBJ2-3, with 8 positions matching TRBD2. V was clipped by 5 bases and J by 3 bases; unmatched bases: 7. The germline CDR1 and CDR2 sequences are SSHAT and FNYEAQ (reference sequence). This CDR3 spans 15 amino acids. The DNA for the CDR3 is TGTGCCAGCAGCCCCACGGGAGGGCGGACAGATACGCAGTATTTT. As protein: CASSPTGGRTDTQYF. The full variable domain, with the rest looked up from reference TRBV7-7 and TRBJ2-3, is GAGVSQSPRYKVTKRGQDVTLRCDPISSHATLYWYQQALGQGPEFLTYFNYEAQPDKSGLPSDRFSAERPEGSISTLTIQRTEQRDSAMYRCASSPTGGRTDTQYFGPGTRLTVL.

This clonotype has only a few counts. The chain has TRBV5-1 and TRBJ1-1; no reliable D call. Germline V gene data show CDR1 as SGHRS and CDR2 as YFSETQ. The V gene lost 9 bases and the J gene lost 6 bases, with 9 bases spanning the gap. This CDR3 has 10 residues. The chain's CDR3 is CATNGAEAFF. The CDR3 DNA is TGCGCCACCAACGGGGCTGAAGCTTTCTTT.

This clonotype was seen only a few times. Here the CDR3 reads CASSLDRTYNSPLHF. CDR3 in DNA: TGTGCCAGCAGCTTAGACAGGACCTATAATTCACCCCTCCACTTT. The chain combines TRBV7-2 with TRBJ1-6; possible D gene TRBD1, 5 bases. The V and J ends lost 1 base and 2 bases respectively, with 6 bases between them. The CDR3 has 15 residues. Germline lookup yields CDR1 SGHTA and CDR2 FQGNSA. The full variable domain, its missing parts supplied by reference TRBV7-2 and TRBJ1-6, is GAGVSQSPSNKVTEKGKDVELRCDPISGHTALYWYRQSLGQGLEFLIYFQGNSAPDKSGLPSDRFSAERTGGSVSTLTIQRTQQEDSAVYLCASSLDRTYNSPLHFGNGTRLTVT.

The chain joins TRBV5-1 to TRBJ2-7, with 10 bases lining up with TRBD2. Trimming took 4 bases from V and 4 from J; bases not matched to a gene: 8. The length of the CDR3 is 15 residues. Germline loops: CDR1 SGHRS, CDR2 YFSETQ. The CDR3 reads CASSTGTSAGYEQYF. DNA of the CDR3: TGCGCCAGCAGCACCGGGACTAGCGCAGGTTACGAGCAGTACTTC.

This clonotype was counted between two and nine times. The rearrangement uses TRBV29-1 and TRBJ2-1, with a possible D match to TRBD1 (5 bases). The V gene's germline CDR1 is SQVTM and CDR2 ANQGSEA. Trimming removed 6 bases at V and 0 bases at J, with 21 bases between. CDR3 length equals 17 residues. Written as DNA, the CDR3 is TGCAGCGTCCCTCACCCAGACAGCCCAAGCTCCTACAATGAGCAGTTCTTC. Residues: CSVPHPDSPSSYNEQFF.

This clonotype was detected only a few times. The V gene is TRBV3-1, the J gene TRBJ1-1; D not certain. This CDR3 comprises 14 residues. Deletions cut 4 bases from V and 1 base from J, with 10 bases between. CDR1 is LGHDT, CDR2 YNNKEL, per germline (reference sequence). The CDR3 here is CASSPPYQNTEAFF. The CDR3 DNA follows: TGTGCCAGCAGCCCCCCGTATCAGAACACTGAAGCTTTCTTT.

The table lists this clonotype with a few counts. The chain recombines TRBV5-5 with TRBJ1-1, with D perhaps TRBD1 (6 bases). The V end lost 0 bases, the J end lost 6 bases, and 12 bases lay between the germline ends. This CDR3 has 14 residues. Germline loops: CDR1 SGHKS, CDR2 YYEKEE (reference sequence). CDR3 nucleotides: TGTGCCAGCAGCTTGGGACAGGTATCCTCTGAAGCTTTCTTT. This codes for CASSLGQVSSEAFF.

The sample holds many counts of this clonotype. CDR3 sequence (DNA): TGCGCCAGCAGCCCTTCCGGGACAGGACAGACTGGCTATGGCTACACCTTC. It yields the protein CASSPSGTGQTGYGYTF. The V and J genes are TRBV5-1 and TRBJ1-2; TRBD1 matches at 8 bases. Losses at the gene ends were 4 bases for V and 4 bases for J; bases not matched to a gene: 15. The CDR3 contains 17 residues. In germline, CDR1 is SGHRS, CDR2 YFSETQ.

This clonotype was found once. A much larger clone sits a single nucleotide away, making a read error possible. This rearrangement joins TRBV6-5 to TRBJ1-1; possible D gene TRBD1, 5 bases. Trimming took 2 bases from V and 0 from J, leaving 7 bases between them. CDR3 length: 14 amino acids. Germline CDR1 MNHEY, CDR2 SVGAGI. CDR3 amino acids: CASSYRDVNTEAFF. The CDR3 nucleotides are TGTGCCAGCAGTTACCGGGACGTGAACACTGAAGCTTTCTTT.

This clonotype was counted between two and nine times. The chain couples TRBV7-2 to TRBJ2-1; 11 bases fit TRBD2. Germline trimming cut 4 bases from V and 3 bases from J; bases unmatched to any gene: 11. CDR3 length: 18 amino acids. Germline values: CDR1 SGHTA, CDR2 FQGNSA. The chain's CDR3 is CASSSPLLLAGGYNEQFF. The CDR3 DNA follows: TGTGCCAGCAGCTCCCCCCTCTTGCTAGCGGGAGGCTACAATGAGCAGTTCTTC.

This clonotype was counted a few times. The J gene is TRBJ1-5, the V gene TRBV3-1; a possible D gene is TRBD1 (5 bases). CDR1 is LGHDT and CDR2 is YNNKEL in the germline V gene (reference sequence). Deletions cut 1 base from V and 4 bases from J, with 11 bases between. CDR3 length: 15 amino acids. As DNA, the CDR3 is TGTGCCAGCAGCCAAGGGCAGGGCGATAATCAGCCCCAGCATTTT. It encodes CASSQGQGDNQPQHF.

This clonotype was counted between two and nine times. The genes are TRBV7-8 and TRBJ2-1; 9 nucleotides match TRBD2. J was trimmed by 6 bases and V by 7 bases; bases with no gene match: 25. The CDR3 spans 20 residues. CDR1 is SGHVS, CDR2 FQNEAQ, per germline. The chain's CDR3 is CASIRHKGDRGERGANEQFF. The DNA of the CDR3 is TGTGCCAGCATTAGGCATAAGGGGGACCGCGGAGAGCGGGGGGCCAATGAGCAGTTCTTC.

J is TRBJ2-7 and V is TRBV5-6, with a weak D call TRBD2 (6 bases). The germline V and J ends were trimmed by 4 bases and 6 bases, with 17 bases remaining between them. Germline CDR1 and CDR2: SGHDT and YYEEEE. This CDR3 has 14 amino acids. The chain's CDR3 is CASSQNGVGGEQYF. The CDR3 coding sequence is TGTGCCAGCAGCCAAAACGGAGTGGGAGGCGAGCAGTACTTC.

V is TRBV6-1 and J is TRBJ2-7; D possibly corresponds to TRBD2 (5 bases). Deletions cut 6 bases from V and 1 base from J, with 13 bases between. This CDR3 comprises 14 residues. CDR1 and CDR2 from the germline V gene are MNHNS and SASEGT. The CDR3 bases are TGTGCCAGCAGCCAGAACCCGGGATCCTACGAGCAGTACTTC. This codes for CASSQNPGSYEQYF.

The chain has TRBV12-3 or TRBV12-4 and TRBJ2-5; TRBD1 matches 7 bases. Trimming cost V 4 bases and J 1 base; bases outside gene matches: 6. The CDR3 contains 15 residues. CDR3 amino acids: CASSSRDRSQETQYF. CDR3 DNA: TGTGCCAGCAGTTCCCGGGACAGATCCCAAGAGACCCAGTACTTC.

This clonotype was found many times. V is TRBV12-3 or TRBV12-4 and J is TRBJ2-1; D is undetermined. The V and J ends lost 3 bases and 15 bases respectively, with 21 bases between them. The CDR3 is 14 amino acids. The CDR3 DNA follows: TGTGCCAGCAGTTTGGGATCAGTGTGGGCCCAAAGGTTCTTC. This gives the protein CASSLGSVWAQRFF.